This T cell receptor (beta chain) comes out of a study of response to subunit inactivated influenza vaccine. Whole-study results and caveats: Researchers suggested that each seasonal influenza vaccination recruits few new T cells.

CDR1 and CDR2 from the germline V gene are SGHAT and FQNNGV. V dropped 2 bases and J dropped 5; count of bases not matched to a gene: 6. The CDR3 covers 15 residues. This clonotype was recorded at least ten times. Its antigen is undetermined. MiXCR, applied by TCRdb to the RT-PCR reads, yields one record per CDR3 protein. The profile shows about 500,000 distinct CDR3 sequences, 16% of them singletons. This specimen was CD4+ T cells sorted from PBMCs, taken roughly 24 months after vaccination. This clonotype was obtained from a man aged 45 to 75 who received an inactivated influenza vaccine. The chain couples TRBV11-2 to TRBJ1-1, with 9 nucleotides matching TRBD1. The chain's CDR3 is CASSLSATGGTEAFF. CDR3 coding DNA: TGTGCCAGCAGCTTAAGTGCGACAGGGGGAACTGAAGCTTTCTTT.